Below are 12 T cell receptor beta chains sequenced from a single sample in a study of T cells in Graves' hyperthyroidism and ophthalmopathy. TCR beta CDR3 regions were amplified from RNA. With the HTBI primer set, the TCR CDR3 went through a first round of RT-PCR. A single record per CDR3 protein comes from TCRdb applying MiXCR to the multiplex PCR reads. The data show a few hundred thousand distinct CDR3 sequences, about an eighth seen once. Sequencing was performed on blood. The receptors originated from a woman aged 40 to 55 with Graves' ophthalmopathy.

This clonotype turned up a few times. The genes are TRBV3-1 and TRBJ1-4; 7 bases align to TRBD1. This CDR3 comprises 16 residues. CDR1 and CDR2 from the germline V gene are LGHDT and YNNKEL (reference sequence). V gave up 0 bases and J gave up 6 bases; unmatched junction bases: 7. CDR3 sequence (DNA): TGTGCCAGCAGCCAAGATTTTTGGGACAGAGATGAAAAACTGTTTTTT. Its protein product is CASSQDFWDRDEKLFF.

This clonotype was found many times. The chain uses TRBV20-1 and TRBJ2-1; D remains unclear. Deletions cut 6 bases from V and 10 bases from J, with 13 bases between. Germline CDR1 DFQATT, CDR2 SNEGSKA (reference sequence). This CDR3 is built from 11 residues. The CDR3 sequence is CSAPLLAEQFF. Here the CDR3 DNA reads TGCAGTGCCCCTCTGTTGGCGGAGCAGTTCTTC.

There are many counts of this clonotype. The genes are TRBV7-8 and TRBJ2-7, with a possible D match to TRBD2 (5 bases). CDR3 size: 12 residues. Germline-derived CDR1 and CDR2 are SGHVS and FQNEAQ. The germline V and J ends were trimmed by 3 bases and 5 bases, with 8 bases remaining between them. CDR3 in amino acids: CASSFSGNEQYF. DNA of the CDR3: TGTGCCAGCAGCTTTTCGGGAAACGAGCAGTACTTC.

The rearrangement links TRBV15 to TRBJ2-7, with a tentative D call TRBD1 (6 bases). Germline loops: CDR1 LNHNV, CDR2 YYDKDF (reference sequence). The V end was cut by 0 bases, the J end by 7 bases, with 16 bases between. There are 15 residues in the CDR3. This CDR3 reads CATSRDLRGSKEQYF. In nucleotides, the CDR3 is TGTGCCACCAGCAGAGATCTTAGGGGGTCTAAGGAGCAGTACTTC.

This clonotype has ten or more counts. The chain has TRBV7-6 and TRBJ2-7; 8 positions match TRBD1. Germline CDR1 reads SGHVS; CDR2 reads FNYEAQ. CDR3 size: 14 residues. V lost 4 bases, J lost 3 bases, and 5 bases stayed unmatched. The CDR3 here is CASSSDRANYEQYF. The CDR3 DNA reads TGTGCCAGCAGCTCGGACAGGGCAAACTACGAGCAGTACTTC.

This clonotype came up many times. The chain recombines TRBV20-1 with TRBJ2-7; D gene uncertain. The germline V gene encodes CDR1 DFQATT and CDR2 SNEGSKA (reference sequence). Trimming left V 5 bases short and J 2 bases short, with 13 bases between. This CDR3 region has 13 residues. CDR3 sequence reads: CSALRVPAYEQYF. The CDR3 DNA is TGCAGTGCTCTACGGGTTCCTGCCTACGAGCAGTACTTC.

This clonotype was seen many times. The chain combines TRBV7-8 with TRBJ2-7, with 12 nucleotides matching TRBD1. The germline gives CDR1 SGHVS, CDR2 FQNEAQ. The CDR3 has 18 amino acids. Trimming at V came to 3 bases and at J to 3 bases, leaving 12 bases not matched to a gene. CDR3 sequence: CASSFEGQGAAGYYEQYF. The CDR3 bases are TGTGCCAGCAGCTTTGAGGGACAGGGGGCGGCTGGCTACTACGAGCAGTACTTC.

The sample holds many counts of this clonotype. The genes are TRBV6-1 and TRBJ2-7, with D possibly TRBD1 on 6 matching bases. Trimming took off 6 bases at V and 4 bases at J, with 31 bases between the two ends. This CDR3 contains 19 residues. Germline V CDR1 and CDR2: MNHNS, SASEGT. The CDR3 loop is CASRESTDSGRLVDYEQYF. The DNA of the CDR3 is TGTGCCAGCAGGGAATCGACGGACAGCGGACGACTGGTGGATTACGAGCAGTACTTC.

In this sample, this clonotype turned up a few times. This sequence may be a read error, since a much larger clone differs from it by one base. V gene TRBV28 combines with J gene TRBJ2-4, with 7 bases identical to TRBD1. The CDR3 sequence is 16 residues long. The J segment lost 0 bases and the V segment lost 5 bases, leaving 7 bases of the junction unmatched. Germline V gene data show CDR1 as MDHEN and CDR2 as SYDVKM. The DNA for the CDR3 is TGTGCCAGCAGTCCGCAGGGGGTGGCAGCCAAAAACATTCAGTACTTC. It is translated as CASSPQGVAAKNIQYF.

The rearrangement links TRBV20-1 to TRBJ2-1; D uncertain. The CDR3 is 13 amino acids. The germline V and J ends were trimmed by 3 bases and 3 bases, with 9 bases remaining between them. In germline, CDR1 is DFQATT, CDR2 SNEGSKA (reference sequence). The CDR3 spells CSASTDNYNEQFF. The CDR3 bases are TGCAGTGCTAGTACGGATAACTACAATGAGCAGTTCTTC.

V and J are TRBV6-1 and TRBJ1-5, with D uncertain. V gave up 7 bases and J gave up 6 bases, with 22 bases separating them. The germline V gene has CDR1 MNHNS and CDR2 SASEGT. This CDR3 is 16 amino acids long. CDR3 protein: CASNNRAPDRIQPQHF. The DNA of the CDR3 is TGTGCCAGCAACAACCGGGCCCCAGACCGGATTCAGCCCCAGCATTTT.

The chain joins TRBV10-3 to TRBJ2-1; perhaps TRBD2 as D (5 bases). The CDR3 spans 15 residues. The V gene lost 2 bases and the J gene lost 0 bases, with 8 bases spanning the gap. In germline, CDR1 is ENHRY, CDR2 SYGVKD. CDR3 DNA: TGTGCCATCAGTGAGAGCGGAAACTCCTACAATGAGCAGTTCTTC. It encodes CAISESGNSYNEQFF.